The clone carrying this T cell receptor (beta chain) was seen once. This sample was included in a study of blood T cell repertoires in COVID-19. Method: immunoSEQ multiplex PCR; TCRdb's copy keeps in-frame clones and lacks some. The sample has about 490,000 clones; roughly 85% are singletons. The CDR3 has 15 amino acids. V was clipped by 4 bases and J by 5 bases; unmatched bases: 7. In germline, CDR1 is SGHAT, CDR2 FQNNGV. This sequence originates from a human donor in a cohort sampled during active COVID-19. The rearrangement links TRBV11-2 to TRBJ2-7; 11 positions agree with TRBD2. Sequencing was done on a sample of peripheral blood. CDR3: CASSSPPSGRNEQYF. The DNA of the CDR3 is TGTGCCAGCAGCTCGCCGCCTAGCGGGAGGAACGAGCAGTACTTC. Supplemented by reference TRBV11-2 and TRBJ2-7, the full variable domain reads EAGVAQSPRYKIIEKRQSVAFWCNPISGHATLYWYQQILGQGPKLLIQFQNNGVVDDSQLPKDRFSAERLKGVDSTLKIQPAKLEDSAVYLCASSSPPSGRNEQYFGPGTRLTVT.